This TCR beta chain was identified during a study of breast tumors, draining lymph nodes, adjacent tissues listed by TCRdb under 2016. Study-wide context: TCR beta repertoires were compared across tumor, adjacent nontumor tissue and axillary lymph nodes obtained from breast cancer patients. The study aimed to assess the relationships and possible T-cell exchange between tumor, surrounding tissue and draining lymph node repertoires in human breast cancer.

This clonotype has a count of ten or more. The antigen it recognizes is unknown. Base qualities are not provided; no much larger clone lies one nucleotide away. The instrument was an Illumina HiSeq 2000. TCR beta chain libraries were generated by multiplex PCR amplification. The amplified TCR beta chain products were analyzed by high-throughput sequencing. In TCRdb, the public reads were trimmed at Q25 with fastp and aligned with MiXCR, with productive beta chains retained. Each CDR3 protein appears once, grouped with its most common genes and DNA. Here the sample has 20,000 to 25,000 distinct CDR3 sequences; roughly 30% occur a single time. Around 10% of the sample rests with the top ten. Summary of the overall study and its limitations: The similarity between tumor and nontumor tissue repertoires was significantly greater in luminal-like breast cancer than in basal-like breast cancer. The conclusion that tumor T cells originate in lymph nodes was framed as consistent with a hypothesis rather than directly demonstrated. The data were judged consistent with most tumor T cells deriving from the lymph node and then expanding within tumor tissue. Tumors showed preferential V and J gene usage, and their T-cell repertoire diversity fell below that of lymph nodes yet above that of nontumor tissue.

The source material was breast tumor tissue. The sequence was obtained from a female donor with breast cancer. Some clones in this sample may be carry-over from other donors' samples.

The nucleotide sequence reads as follows: TGTGCCAGTAGTATACAGGGCAATGAGCAGTTCTTC. This is translated as CASSIQGNEQFF. The V and J genes are TRBV19 and TRBJ2-1; TRBD1 is a weak D gene call, 5 bases matching. From the cysteine up to the phenylalanine, the CDR3 has a length of 12 residues. The DNA shown is the 36-base CDR3, in frame from base 1. V gives up 2 bases and J gives up 6 bases, and the segment between their germline ends measures 5 bases. CDR1 and CDR2 (LNHDA, SQIVND) derive from the germline V gene (reference sequence).